Here is one T cell receptor beta chain with its context. No antigen is known for it. All patients experienced relapse after autologous stem cell transplantation, and brentuximab vedotin exposure was variable. The CDR3 has 14 residues. Germline loops: CDR1 SGDLS, CDR2 YYNGEE. V lost 0 bases to trimming and J lost 7 bases, with 14 bases between them. This sample was taken from a study of PD-1 blockade in classical Hodgkin lymphoma. Study-wide results and limits: While CD8+ TCR diversity did not rise significantly by C4D1, CD4+ TCR diversity did.

This table comes from immunoSEQ multiplex PCR, and its TCRdb copy is limited to in-frame clones, with some not included. The sample lists about 11,000 clones, approximately 80% seen once, with roughly 33% in the top ten. This specimen consisted of peripheral blood mononuclear cells (PBMCs), obtained before the second cycle of nivolumab. The clonotype originates from a human donor with classical Hodgkin lymphoma. The rearrangement links TRBV9 to TRBJ2-7; D possibly corresponds to TRBD2 (5 bases). The CDR3 nucleotides read TGTGCCAGCAGCGTAGTACCCGGGAACGGGGAGCAGTACTTC. Protein product: CASSVVPGNGEQYF. Drawing the rest from reference TRBV9 and TRBJ2-7, the complete variable domain is DSGVTQTPKHLITATGQRVTLRCSPRSGDLSVYWYQQSLDQGLQFLIQYYNGEERAKGNILERFSAQQFPDLHSELNLSSLELGDSALYFCASSVVPGNGEQYFGPGTRLTVT.